This T cell receptor beta chain comes out of a study of identifying expanded T cells in peripheral blood. During the collection period, no donor immune events like infections were recorded. V was shortened by 5 bases and J by 1 base, with 15 bases between the two germline ends. Germline V gives CDR1 SEHNR, CDR2 FQNEAQ (reference sequence). This CDR3 has 16 amino acids. Worth noting for this clone: Antigen: not known.

Method: immunoSEQ multiplex PCR; TCRdb's copy keeps in-frame clones and lacks some. This sample has more than 80,000 clones, with around 88% found just once. General study points: Across healthy donors, higher total template counts meant significantly greater approximately two-week count variance.

The sequencing sample was made of blood. V usage is TRBV7-9 and J usage is TRBJ1-3, with unresolved D. The source of this sequence is a person aged 18 to 70 in good health. The CDR3 protein is CASSGKRRISGNTIYF. The CDR3 bases are TGTGCCAGCAGCGGTAAACGCAGGATTTCTGGAAACACCATATATTTT.